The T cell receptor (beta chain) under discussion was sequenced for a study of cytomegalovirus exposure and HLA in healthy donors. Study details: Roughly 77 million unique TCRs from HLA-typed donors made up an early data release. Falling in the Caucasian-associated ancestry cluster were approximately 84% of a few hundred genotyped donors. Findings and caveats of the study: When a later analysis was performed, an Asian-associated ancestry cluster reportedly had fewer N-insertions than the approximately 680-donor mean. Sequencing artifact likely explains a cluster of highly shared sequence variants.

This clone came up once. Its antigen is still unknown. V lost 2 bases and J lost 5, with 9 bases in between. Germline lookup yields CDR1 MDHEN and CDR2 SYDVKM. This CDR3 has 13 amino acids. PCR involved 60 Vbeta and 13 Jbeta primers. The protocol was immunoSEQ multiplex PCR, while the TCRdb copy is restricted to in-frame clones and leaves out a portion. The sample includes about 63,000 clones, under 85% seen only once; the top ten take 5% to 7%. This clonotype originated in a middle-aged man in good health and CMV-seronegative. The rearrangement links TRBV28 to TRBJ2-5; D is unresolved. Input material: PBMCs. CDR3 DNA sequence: TGTGCCAGCAGTTTAAGCTGGTGGGAGACCCAGTACTTC. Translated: CASSLSWWETQYF.